The present T cell receptor (beta chain) was sequenced within a study of post-analysis software for immune sequencing data. About this clonotype: Its specificity is not known.

Carried by the TCR beta cDNA libraries were unique molecular identifiers. TCRdb ran MiXCR on the PCR reads and lists one entry per CDR3 protein. The sample lists about 820,000 distinct CDR3 sequences; under 70% were seen once. Overall study findings and caveats: TRBV5-6, TRBV5-1 and TRBV20-1 belonged to a set of about 5 TRBV segments that were more frequent in patients than controls.

The CDR3 totals 15 residues. Germline CDR1 MNHEY, CDR2 SVGAGI. Between the trimmed V and J ends, which lost 5 bases and 4 bases, there was a span of 14 bases. Sequenced material: blood. The chain is built from TRBV6-5 and TRBJ1-4, with D tentatively TRBD1 (6 bases). This TCR was sampled from a girl aged 10 to 17 with multiple sclerosis. The CDR3 is CASSRGQTYNEKLFF. Here the CDR3 DNA reads TGTGCCAGCAGTCGAGGACAGACTTATAATGAAAAACTGTTTTTT.